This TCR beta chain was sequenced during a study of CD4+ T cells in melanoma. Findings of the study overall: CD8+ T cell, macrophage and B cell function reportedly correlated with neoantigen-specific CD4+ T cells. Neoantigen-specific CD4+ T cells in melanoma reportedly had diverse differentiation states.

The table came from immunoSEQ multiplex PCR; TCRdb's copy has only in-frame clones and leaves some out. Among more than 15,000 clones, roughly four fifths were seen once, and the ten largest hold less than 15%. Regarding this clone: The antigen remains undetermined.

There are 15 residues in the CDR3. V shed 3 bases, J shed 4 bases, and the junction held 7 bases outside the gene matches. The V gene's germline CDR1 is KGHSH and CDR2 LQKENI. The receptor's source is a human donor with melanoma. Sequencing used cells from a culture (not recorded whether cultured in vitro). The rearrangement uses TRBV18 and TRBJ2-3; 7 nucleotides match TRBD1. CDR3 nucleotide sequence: TGTGCCAGCTCACCGCCGGGACAGAGCGCAGATACGCAGTATTTT. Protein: CASSPPGQSADTQYF.